Following are 13 T cell receptor beta chains from one sample sequenced in a study of T cells in Graves' hyperthyroidism and ophthalmopathy (dated by TCRdb to between 2017 and 2020). Library method: multiplex PCR. Instrument on record: Illumina HiSeq 2000. TCR beta CDR3 regions were amplified from RNA transcripts. The first round of RT-PCR for the TCR CDR3 was performed with the HTBI primer set and the Qiagen OneStep RT-PCR kit. The public reads were quality trimmed at Q25 with fastp and then assembled into clones with MiXCR by TCRdb, keeping productive beta chains. Entries are consolidated by CDR3 protein sequence, retaining the most common genes and DNA. The table for this sample lists hundreds of thousands of distinct CDR3 sequences; less than 25% of them were counted only once. The ten most abundant clones make up over 9% of the sample. The sample was blood. The receptors were sampled from a woman between 25 and 40 years old with Graves' ophthalmopathy.

This clonotype was found a few times. For the CDR3, the DNA is TGCAGTGCAATAATGAACACTGAAGCTTTCTTT. Amino acid sequence: CSAIMNTEAFF. The V and J genes are TRBV20-1 and TRBJ1-1; D is unclear. Germline-derived CDR1 and CDR2 are DFQATT and SNEGSKA (reference sequence). V was shortened by 6 bases and J by 0 bases, with 5 bases between the two germline ends. The CDR3 has 11 residues.

The CDR3 is CASSESFWTEAFF. The CDR3 nucleotides read TGTGCCAGCAGTGAATCTTTTTGGACTGAAGCTTTCTTT. The chain combines TRBV6-1 with TRBJ1-1; D uncertain. The CDR3 totals 13 residues. Germline assignment: CDR1 MNHNS and CDR2 SASEGT. V was clipped by 2 bases and J by 5 bases, with 9 bases between them.

This clonotype showed up just a few times. The chain uses TRBV11-2 and TRBJ2-2; unclear D gene. The germline V gene encodes CDR1 SGHAT and CDR2 FQNNGV. There are 17 residues in the CDR3. Trimming took 4 bases from V and 1 from J, leaving 16 bases between them. Here the CDR3 DNA reads TGTGCCAGCAGCTCCTCAAGACCCTCCCTGAACACCGGGGAGCTGTTTTTT. As protein: CASSSSRPSLNTGELFF.

The sample holds many counts of this clonotype. The gene calls are TRBV6-2 or TRBV6-3 and TRBJ2-5; 7 bases fit TRBD2. CDR1 is MNHEY, CDR2 SVGEGT, per germline. J was trimmed by 4 bases and V by 2 bases; bases with no gene match: 7. CDR3 size: 15 residues. The CDR3 protein is CASSYHQRGPETQYF. CDR3 sequence (DNA): TGTGCCAGCAGTTACCACCAGCGGGGTCCAGAGACCCAGTACTTC.

This clonotype was counted many times. The V gene is TRBV19, the J gene TRBJ1-1, with D hard to call. The CDR3 has 13 amino acids. Trimming pared 4 bases from V and 4 bases from J, leaving 10 bases between. The germline gives CDR1 LNHDA, CDR2 SQIVND (reference sequence). The CDR3 loop is CASSTRATTEAFF. CDR3 coding DNA: TGTGCCAGTAGTACCCGGGCGACCACTGAAGCTTTCTTT.

The chain joins TRBV20-1 to TRBJ1-2, with a weak D call TRBD1 (5 bases). CDR3 size: 13 residues. V lost 6 bases and J 0 bases, leaving 11 bases between the germline ends. The V gene's germline CDR1 is DFQATT and CDR2 SNEGSKA (reference sequence). The CDR3 reads CSALPGPNYGYTF. DNA of the CDR3: TGCAGTGCCCTCCCAGGGCCTAACTATGGCTACACCTTC.

At least ten counts were recorded for this clonotype. This chain links TRBV7-9 with TRBJ2-7; TRBD1 or TRBD2 may be the D gene (5 bases each). CDR1 and CDR2 (germline): SEHNR, FQNEAQ (reference sequence). The V end was cut by 5 bases, the J end by 2 bases, with 13 bases between. The CDR3 has 14 amino acids. CDR3 nucleotide sequence: TGTGCCAGCAGCACCGGGACCGAGACCTACGAGCAGTACTTC. This sequence encodes CASSTGTETYEQYF.

Many counts were recorded for this clonotype. CDR3 sequence: CASSQDLAGGQETQYF. The DNA for the CDR3 is TGTGCCAGCAGCCAAGATCTAGCGGGGGGCCAAGAGACCCAGTACTTC. The rearrangement uses TRBV3-1 and TRBJ2-5; 11 nucleotides align to TRBD2. The ends lost 0 bases at V and 1 base at J; junction bases unmatched: 1. The CDR3 is 16 residues long. Germline V gene sequence: CDR1 LGHDT, CDR2 YNNKEL (reference sequence).

This clonotype was counted many times. The chain has TRBV27 and TRBJ2-7; D ambiguous. V was cut by 6 bases and J by 9 bases, with 18 bases left in between. There are 13 residues in the CDR3. Germline lookup yields CDR1 MNHEY and CDR2 SMNVEV (reference sequence). The DNA for the CDR3 is TGTGCCAGCAGCCATATTGGACGGCCGGGGCAGTACTTC. Protein: CASSHIGRPGQYF.

This clonotype was seen a few times. V and J are TRBV20-1 and TRBJ2-7; D unclear. V was pared by 4 bases and J by 3 bases, with 13 bases between. The CDR3 runs 13 residues. Germline V gene sequence: CDR1 DFQATT, CDR2 SNEGSKA (reference sequence). CDR3 coding DNA: TGCAGTGCTAAGCCAGGTTATCTCTACGAGCAGTACTTC. Translation: CSAKPGYLYEQYF.

This clonotype was found many times. This sequence joins TRBV10-3 and TRBJ1-2, with D perhaps TRBD1 (6 bases). CDR1 and CDR2 (germline): ENHRY, SYGVKD. The CDR3 covers 14 residues. Between the trimmed V and J ends, which lost 3 bases and 5 bases, there was a span of 13 bases. The CDR3 loop reads CAISDAGVEYGYTF. The CDR3 DNA reads as TGTGCCATCAGTGACGCAGGGGTCGAATATGGCTACACCTTC.

This clonotype was seen repeatedly, ten times or more. CDR3 in DNA: TGCAGTGCGCCGCTTCCGGGGGATGAAAGCGAGCAGTACTTC. Protein product: CSAPLPGDESEQYF. The chain joins TRBV20-1 to TRBJ2-7, with D perhaps matching TRBD2 (6 bases). V lost 6 bases to trimming and J lost 6 bases, with 21 bases between them. Germline V gene data show CDR1 as DFQATT and CDR2 as SNEGSKA (reference sequence). CDR3 size: 14 residues.

The rearrangement uses TRBV6-1 and TRBJ2-7; D is undetermined. The CDR3 has 13 amino acids. Trimming left V 1 base short and J 5 bases short, with 9 bases between. Germline V lookup: CDR1 MNHNS, CDR2 SASEGT. The CDR3 nucleotides are TGTGCCAGCAGTGAAGAGCATGGGGACGAGCAGTACTTC. Its translation: CASSEEHGDEQYF.